The TCR beta chain described here comes from a study of shared clonotypes between healthy human individuals. In regard to this clone: Its antigen is undetermined.

Naive CD45RA+ and memory CD45RA-negative subsets were split from CD4+ cells. Looked up from germline, CDR1 is MDHEN and CDR2 is SYDVKM. Trimming took off 7 bases at V and 5 bases at J, with 11 bases between the two ends. The CDR3 length is 12 residues. Study-wide points: Among several donors, roughly 5% of naive CD4 clonotypes were found in common. Relative to clonotypes present in all four donors, those not shared had lower generation probabilities.

The test was conducted at deep level. Generated by immunoSEQ multiplex PCR, the TCRdb table keeps only in-frame clones and is missing some. The data show about 1,500,000 clones, about 96% seen once. The sequenced material came from naive CD4+ T cells sorted from blood. Subset in this sample: CD45RA+ positively selected. This TCR was sampled from a man between 25 and 39 years old in good health. The V and J genes are TRBV28 and TRBJ1-1; D is undetermined. The chain's CDR3 is CASTGPWTEAFF. CDR3 nucleotide sequence: TGTGCCAGCACCGGGCCCTGGACTGAAGCTTTCTTT. Complete variable domain (other parts from reference TRBV28 and TRBJ1-1): DVKVTQSSRYLVKRTGEKVFLECVQDMDHENMFWYRQDPGLGLRLIYFSYDVKMKEKGDIPEGYSVSREKKERFSLILESASTNQTSMYLCASTGPWTEAFFGQGTRLTVV.